The 11 T cell receptor beta chains in this list originate from one sample, sequenced in a study of cytomegalovirus exposure and HLA in healthy donors. Repertoires were generated with immunoSEQ multiplex PCR, while TCRdb's copy carries only in-frame clones and drops some. Of approximately 76,000 clones in the sample, approximately 94% were seen once. The sample comprised PBMCs. The receptors shown here come from a woman aged 18-29 years in good health and CMV-seropositive.

This rearrangement joins TRBV11-3 to TRBJ2-3, with D tentatively TRBD2 (7 bases). Between the trimmed V and J ends, which lost 5 bases and 3 bases, there was a span of 15 bases. The germline V gene encodes CDR1 SGHNT and CDR2 YENEEA. The CDR3 sequence is 15 residues long. The CDR3 region is CASSRGGRGTDTQYF. The CDR3 coding sequence is TGTGCCAGCAGCCGCGGGGGCAGGGGTACAGATACGCAGTATTTT.

V gene TRBV28 combines with J gene TRBJ1-2, with D perhaps TRBD1 (6 bases). The CDR3 runs to 15 residues. Germline lookup yields CDR1 MDHEN and CDR2 SYDVKM. The ends were cut back, 5 bases at V and 0 bases at J, with 13 bases in the middle. The CDR3 DNA follows: TGTGCCAGCAGTAGGGGGGGGCGAGCTAACTATGGCTACACCTTC. It codes for CASSRGGRANYGYTF.

With regard to this clone: Other DNA sequences in the same sample also yield this CDR3. V is TRBV9 and J is TRBJ2-3; tentative D call: TRBD1 (6 bases). The CDR3 extends over 16 amino acids. Per the germline V gene, CDR1 is SGDLS and CDR2 is YYNGEE. The V end was cut by 1 base, the J end by 0 bases, with 12 bases between. The CDR3 DNA reads as TGTGCCAGCAGCGTATCTGGGGGCGTAAGCACAGATACGCAGTATTTT. This encodes CASSVSGGVSTDTQYF.

The V and J genes are TRBV7-8 and TRBJ2-1, with 10 bases that match TRBD2. V shed 5 bases and J 9 bases; nucleotides not matched to a gene: 10. The germline CDR1 and CDR2 sequences are SGHVS and FQNEAQ. This CDR3 spans 15 amino acids. CDR3 DNA sequence: TGTGCCAGCAGCCCGAGCGGGAGGGCCCTGGGTGAGCAGTTCTTC. It codes for CASSPSGRALGEQFF.

The chain employs TRBV28 and TRBJ2-7; no firm D call. V shed 5 bases and J shed 0 bases, with 17 bases lying between them. CDR3 size: 16 residues. CDR1 is MDHEN, CDR2 SYDVKM, per germline. The CDR3 sequence: CASSTLPTHSSYEQYF. CDR3 DNA sequence: TGTGCCAGCAGTACTCTTCCCACCCACTCCTCCTACGAGCAGTACTTC.

A single count supports this clone. The V call is TRBV9, the J call TRBJ2-1, with 10 bases identical to TRBD2. CDR1 and CDR2 from the germline V gene are SGDLS and YYNGEE. This CDR3 spans 16 amino acids. Trimming at V came to 1 base and at J to 3 bases, leaving 4 bases not matched to a gene. DNA of the CDR3: TGTGCCAGCAGCGTACTAGCGGGGGCCAACTACAATGAGCAGTTCTTC. It specifies CASSVLAGANYNEQFF.

The J gene is TRBJ1-6, the V gene TRBV7-3, with 7 bases lining up with TRBD1. From germline, CDR1 is SGHTA and CDR2 FQGTGA. The CDR3 loop spans 14 amino acids. The trim removed 5 bases at V and 10 bases at J, leaving 8 bases unmatched. As DNA, the CDR3 is TGTGCCAGCAGCCTGGGACAGTCTGGATCACCCCTCCACTTT. It translates to CASSLGQSGSPLHF.

The V call is TRBV5-1, the J call TRBJ2-1, with 7 bases that match TRBD2. The V gene end was trimmed by 4 bases and the J gene end by 5 bases; junction bases not matched to a gene: 9. CDR3 length equals 15 residues. Germline V gene data show CDR1 as SGHRS and CDR2 as YFSETQ. The DNA of the CDR3 is TGCGCCAGCAGCCCCGGAAGCGGGACGCACAATGAGCAGTTCTTC. Residues: CASSPGSGTHNEQFF.

The chain has TRBV21-1 and TRBJ1-5; the DNA was not used to check the table's D call, TRBD1. TRBV21-1 is annotated as a pseudogene. This CDR3 is built from 16 residues. The CDR3: CASSVRGRQGNQPQHF. The CDR3 region has the DNA TGTGCCAGCAGCGTCCGAGGCCGACAGGGTAATCAGCCCCAGCATTTT.

CDR3 amino acids: CASSPMIRDRGDEQFF. CDR3 bases: TGTGCCAGCAGCCCCATGATCCGGGACAGGGGCGATGAGCAGTTCTTC. This rearrangement joins TRBV21-1 to TRBJ2-1; TRBD1, the D gene given by the table, was not confirmed from the DNA. TRBV21-1 is deemed a pseudogene. This CDR3 has 16 residues.

This clone was counted between two and nine times. V and J are TRBV6-5 and TRBJ1-5; 8 bases match TRBD1. Germline V gene data show CDR1 as MNHEY and CDR2 as SVGAGI. J was trimmed by 4 bases and V by 10 bases; bases with no gene match: 6. The CDR3 length is 13 residues. CDR3 in DNA: TGTGCCACCAAAACAGGGGGAAATCAGCCCCAGCATTTT. Translating it yields CATKTGGNQPQHF.